This T cell receptor beta chain was recovered during a study of blood T cell repertoires in COVID-19 (dated by TCRdb to the early 2020s). Looking at the study overall: Samples covering the acute and convalescent phases of COVID-19 were provided by collaborators in the United States, Italy and Spain. Nearly every sample came with metadata listing a de-identified subject ID, COVID-19 status, age in years and sex. Subjects who had been exposed to COVID-19, were actively infected with it, or had recovered from it provided the deeply sampled blood TCRbeta repertoires that made up the dataset. The repertoires were released in a freely available public database intended as a resource for research on the immune response to SARS-CoV-2. The prospective study material was composed of cDNA or gDNA derived from T cells, B-cell-depleted T cells, or PBMCs. HLA class I and class II types, where available, came from metadata supplied by the sample provider rather than from assay-based typing. The samples were drawn from the first 160 participants of the ongoing ImmuneRACE study and from some 1,300 subjects provided by 6 global collaborators. General conclusions and limits of the study: The amount of clinical and demographic metadata varied by source and participant and was provided uncurated.

Participants in the prospective study were aged about 18 to 89 years, lived in over 20 United States geographic areas, and enrolled through a virtual design. In the prospective study, participants were assigned to cohorts based on the clinical history participants reported in a screening survey and a study questionnaire. For ImmuneRACE Cohort 3, a participant was defined as recovered based on two consecutive negative NP/OP PCR tests, clearance by a healthcare professional, or resolution of symptoms. In the prospective study, mobile phlebotomists collected whole blood, serum and a nasopharyngeal or oropharyngeal swab from each participant. Over an approximately 2-month period, participants in the prospective study had the option of providing additional blood draws and questionnaires. Before DNA extraction, prospective study blood samples were shipped either frozen or at room temperature. TCRbeta CDR3 regions were amplified from genomic DNA using the immunoSEQ Assay, a bias-controlled multiplex PCR. For the original study's pipeline: Within the assay, amplification of reference gene primers was used to estimate how many nucleated cells each sample contained. Sequence reads were collapsed and filtered to measure the absolute abundance of every unique TCRbeta CDR3 rearrangement. Productive Simpson clonality was computed per sample as the square root of Simpson's diversity index over productive rearrangements. In its TCRdb copy, this immuneACCESS table keeps in-frame sequences only and misses some clones. Where compared with another copy, unresolved V genes explain less than half of these, and the others have no known cause. Clone size and V and J calls were adopted from that table, with D and trimming inferred from the DNA. The sample data list some 500,000 clones, and around nine tenths of these were observed just once. The top ten clonotypes cover less than 2% of the sample.

With regard to this clone: It has no known antigen specificity. No base-level quality is on record; no much larger clone is a single base apart.

The CDR3 spans 11 residues, from the cysteine through the phenylalanine. Just the 33-base CDR3 DNA is kept, in frame starting at base 1. The germline ends are 8 bases apart after V is trimmed by 8 bases and J by 3 bases. The germline V gene encodes CDR1 SNHLY and CDR2 FYNNEI. This receptor was obtained from a woman aged 40 to 50 who had recovered from COVID-19. The rearrangement combines TRBV2 with TRBJ2-7, with the D gene too uncertain to name. The sequencing sample was made of PBMCs or T cells enriched from blood (not recorded which). The DNA sequence is given as TGTGCCAGCTCCTCCCTCTACGAGCAGTACTTC. It codes for CASSSLYEQYF.